One sample yielded the 30 T cell receptor beta chains listed below, sequenced in a study of T cells in Graves' hyperthyroidism and ophthalmopathy. Amplification targeted TCR beta CDR3 regions from RNA transcripts. Carried out on the TCR CDR3, a first-round RT-PCR used the HTBI primer set. In TCRdb, the multiplex PCR reads were re-called with MiXCR into one record per CDR3 protein. The sample shows some 500,000 distinct CDR3 sequences, roughly an eighth of them seen only once. The source material was blood. The receptors shown here come from a woman younger than 35 with Graves' hyperthyroidism.

This clonotype was found many times. The chain has TRBV6-2 or TRBV6-3 and TRBJ2-7; 11 nucleotides match TRBD2. The ends lost 0 bases at V and 3 bases at J; junction bases unmatched: 10. The length of the CDR3 is 18 residues. The V gene's germline CDR1 is MNHEY and CDR2 SVGEGT. CDR3 DNA: TGTGCCAGCAGTTACTCGATAACAGGGACTAGCGGATTCTACGAGCAGTACGTC. Protein product: CASSYSITGTSGFYEQYV.

This clonotype was seen at least ten times. The rearrangement uses TRBV12-5 and TRBJ2-1, with D perhaps TRBD1 (6 bases). The ends were cut back, 5 bases at V and 4 bases at J, with 15 bases in the middle. The germline V gene encodes CDR1 LGHNT and CDR2 FRNRAP. The CDR3 totals 15 residues. The CDR3 DNA follows: TGTGCTAGTGGTGCCCCACAGGGTTCGTACAATGAGCAGTTCTTC. Translation: CASGAPQGSYNEQFF.

This clonotype was observed many times. The chain is built from TRBV30 and TRBJ2-1; D is ambiguous. CDR1 is GTSNPN and CDR2 is SVGIG in the germline V gene (reference sequence). The CDR3 sequence is 15 residues long. Trimming left V 0 bases short and J 6 bases short, with 15 bases between. Written as DNA, the CDR3 is TGTGCCTGGAGTGTATACCCTAGAACCGTCAATGAGCAGTTCTTC. This encodes CAWSVYPRTVNEQFF.

This clonotype has a count of ten or more. This sequence joins TRBV5-1 and TRBJ1-2; D perhaps matches TRBD1 (6 bases). Germline V gene sequence: CDR1 SGHRS, CDR2 YFSETQ. There are 13 residues in the CDR3. Trimming removed 0 bases from V and 6 bases from J, with 9 bases in between. In DNA, the CDR3 is TGCGCCAGCAGCTTGGGCAGGGGAGATGGCTACACCTTC. Protein: CASSLGRGDGYTF. The full variable domain, its missing parts supplied by reference TRBV5-1 and TRBJ1-2, is KAGVTQTPRYLIKTRGQQVTLSCSPISGHRSVSWYQQTPGQGLQFLFEYFSETQRNKGNFPGRFSGRQFSNSRSEMNVSTLELGDSALYLCASSLGRGDGYTFGSGTRLTVV.

At least ten counts were recorded for this clonotype. The chain combines TRBV12-3 or TRBV12-4 with TRBJ2-7, with 11 bases matching TRBD1. The CDR3 spans 14 residues. After removal of 7 bases from V and 3 bases from J, the junction contained 5 bases not matched to a gene. The CDR3: CASTGTGGNYEQYF. For the CDR3, the DNA is TGTGCCAGCACTGGGACAGGGGGGAACTACGAGCAGTACTTC.

V gene TRBV9 combines with J gene TRBJ2-1; D unclear. Germline CDR1 reads SGDLS; CDR2 reads YYNGEE. Trimming pared 0 bases from V and 5 bases from J, leaving 12 bases between. This CDR3 region has 15 residues. The CDR3 region is CASSVEAWRNNEQFF. In DNA form, the CDR3 reads TGTGCCAGCAGCGTAGAAGCCTGGAGAAACAATGAGCAGTTCTTC.

V usage is TRBV27 and J usage is TRBJ1-5; possible D gene TRBD1, 5 bases. Germline CDR1 MNHEY, CDR2 SMNVEV (reference sequence). Between the trimmed V and J ends, which lost 6 bases and 1 base, there was a span of 13 bases. This CDR3 is built from 15 residues. CDR3 residues: CASRQGFGSNQPQHF. CDR3 in DNA: TGTGCCAGCAGGCAGGGTTTCGGGAGCAATCAGCCCCAGCATTTT.

This clonotype was picked up one time. The missing conserved phenylalanine or tryptophan at the end of this CDR3 makes a read error likely. The chain couples TRBV6-1 to TRBJ1-5; 10 positions match TRBD1. J gave up 6 bases and V 6 bases, and 8 bases lay outside the gene matches. Germline V gene lookup returns CDR1 MNHNS and CDR2 SASEGT. This CDR3 comprises 15 residues. Written as DNA, the CDR3 is TGTGCCAGCAGCTCGACAGGGGGCTCCGGTCAGCCCCAGCATCTT. Its translation is CASSSTGGSGQPQHL.

This clonotype has just a few counts. The CDR3 DNA is TGTGCCACCCGTTATAAGGCGCCCTGCAATCAGCCCCAGCATTTT. As protein: CATRYKAPCNQPQHF. The chain employs TRBV24-1 and TRBJ1-5; D ambiguous. Germline CDR1 KGHDR, CDR2 SFDVKD. This CDR3 has 15 amino acids. The V gene lost 9 bases and the J gene lost 2 bases, with 16 bases spanning the gap.

The V and J genes are TRBV6-1 and TRBJ1-5, with D tentatively TRBD1 (6 bases). Deletions cut 6 bases from V and 0 bases from J, with 9 bases between. CDR3 length: 14 amino acids. Per the germline V gene, CDR1 is MNHNS and CDR2 is SASEGT. The CDR3 bases are TGTGCCAGCAGGTCCAGGGGTAGCAATCAGCCCCAGCATTTT. Translated, it gives CASRSRGSNQPQHF.

This clonotype has ten or more counts. The chain combines TRBV19 with TRBJ2-2; D unclear. Germline values: CDR1 LNHDA, CDR2 SQIVND (reference sequence). CDR3 length equals 14 residues. The V end was cut by 4 bases, the J end by 4 bases, with 10 bases between. CDR3 sequence (DNA): TGTGCCAGTAGTAAGGGTCAAGGCACCGGGGAGCTGTTTTTT. Encoded protein: CASSKGQGTGELFF.

This clonotype showed up many times. The chain employs TRBV11-2 and TRBJ2-7; tentatively, D is TRBD1 (6 bases). The CDR3 has 13 amino acids. The V gene's germline CDR1 is SGHAT and CDR2 FQNNGV. Trimming removed 0 bases at V and 6 bases at J, with 9 bases between. For the CDR3, the DNA is TGTGCCAGCAGCTTAGAGGGGGCCTCCGAGCAGTACGTC. Amino acids: CASSLEGASEQYV.

This clonotype was seen only a few times. This chain connects TRBV6-1 to TRBJ2-7; TRBD1 aligns across 9 bases. There are 15 residues in the CDR3. Trimming removed 7 bases from V and 1 base from J; junction bases left unmatched: 8. Germline V gives CDR1 MNHNS, CDR2 SASEGT. CDR3 bases: TGTGCCAGCACCCCGACCGGGACAGGGTCCTACGAGCAGTACTTC. Its protein is CASTPTGTGSYEQYF.

There are a few counts of this clonotype. The chain uses TRBV12-3 or TRBV12-4 and TRBJ1-1; D perhaps matches TRBD1 (5 bases). V was cut by 3 bases and J by 1 base, with 24 bases left in between. This CDR3 is 19 amino acids long. The CDR3 loop reads CASSFRRAWDPPQNTEAFF. The CDR3 DNA is TGTGCCAGCAGTTTTCGACGCGCCTGGGACCCCCCCCAGAACACTGAAGCTTTCTTT.

This clonotype was counted ten times or more. This rearrangement joins TRBV7-2 to TRBJ2-1, with D maybe TRBD2 (5 bases). The CDR3 has 13 amino acids. V lost 8 bases, J lost 0 bases, and 8 bases lay in between. The V gene's germline CDR1 is SGHTA and CDR2 FQGNSA. CDR3: CASQRGSYNEQFF. In DNA, the CDR3 is TGTGCCAGCCAACGGGGCTCCTACAATGAGCAGTTCTTC.

The V gene is TRBV3-1, the J gene TRBJ2-4; D could derive from TRBD1 or TRBD2 (5 bases each). Trimming stripped 7 bases from V and 1 base from J, with 14 bases between. Germline values: CDR1 LGHDT, CDR2 YNNKEL (reference sequence). The length of the CDR3 is 15 residues. The CDR3, as DNA: TGTGCCAGCATCGGGACCGAAAGTGCCAAAAACATTCAGTACTTC. Translation gives CASIGTESAKNIQYF. Full variable domain (rest looked up from reference TRBV3-1 and TRBJ2-4): DTAVSQTPKYLVTQMGNDKSIKCEQNLGHDTMYWYKQDSKKFLKIMFSYNNKELIINETVPNRFSPKSPDKAHLNLHINSLELGDSAVYFCASIGTESAKNIQYFGAGTRLSVL.

This sequence joins TRBV9 and TRBJ2-2; 9 bases fit TRBD2. Per the germline V gene, CDR1 is SGDLS and CDR2 is YYNGEE. V gave up 4 bases and J gave up 6 bases; unmatched junction bases: 7. The CDR3 is 15 amino acids. DNA of the CDR3: TGTGCCAGCAGCCCCCGGACTAGCGAGGCCGGGGAGCTGTTTTTT. Amino acids: CASSPRTSEAGELFF.

Many counts were recorded for this clonotype. The chain combines TRBV20-1 with TRBJ1-1; the D gene is possibly TRBD1 (5 bases). Trimming pared 5 bases from V and 1 base from J, leaving 23 bases between. The CDR3 has 17 amino acids. Per the germline V gene, CDR1 is DFQATT and CDR2 is SNEGSKA (reference sequence). The CDR3 reads CSALSYGLGTANTEAFF. CDR3 sequence (DNA): TGCAGTGCTCTTTCATATGGACTCGGGACGGCGAACACTGAAGCTTTCTTT.

This sequence joins TRBV6-5 and TRBJ2-7; perhaps TRBD1 as D (6 bases). The V gene lost 0 bases and the J gene lost 4 bases, with 10 bases spanning the gap. From germline, CDR1 is MNHEY and CDR2 SVGAGI. The CDR3 is 14 amino acids. CDR3 coding DNA: TGTGCCAGCAGTTACTCGCAGGGGACATACGAGCAGTACTTC. Residues: CASSYSQGTYEQYF.

In this sample, this clonotype turned up many times. The chain employs TRBV11-2 and TRBJ2-3, with 7 bases matching TRBD2. The CDR3 runs to 14 residues. After removal of 3 bases from V and 2 bases from J, the junction contained 2 bases not matched to a gene. Germline V gene sequence: CDR1 SGHAT, CDR2 FQNNGV. This CDR3 reads CASSFGGNTDTQYF. In DNA, the CDR3 is TGTGCCAGCAGCTTCGGGGGGAACACAGATACGCAGTATTTT.

This clonotype was recorded many times. The V gene is TRBV4-2, the J gene TRBJ2-5; TRBD1 agrees at 11 bases. In germline, CDR1 is LGHNA, CDR2 YNFKEQ. The J segment lost 4 bases and the V segment lost 4 bases, leaving 17 bases of the junction unmatched. This CDR3 spans 19 amino acids. CDR3 protein: CASSRGAQRWTGGVETQYF. CDR3 DNA sequence: TGTGCCAGCAGCCGCGGGGCCCAAAGGTGGACAGGGGGCGTAGAGACCCAGTACTTC.

This clonotype was found a few times. This rearrangement joins TRBV5-4 to TRBJ1-2, with 8 bases aligning to TRBD1. In germline, CDR1 is SGHNT, CDR2 YYREEE (reference sequence). This CDR3 region has 16 residues. J was trimmed by 1 base and V by 4 bases; bases with no gene match: 9. The CDR3 protein is CASSIGQGGVNYGYTF. Here the CDR3 DNA reads TGTGCCAGCAGCATCGGACAGGGTGGAGTTAACTATGGCTACACCTTC.

This clonotype occurred many times. The rearrangement uses TRBV2 and TRBJ2-1, with TRBD2 matching 7 bases. The CDR3 consists of 12 residues. CDR1 SNHLY and CDR2 FYNNEI come from the germline V gene. V lost 6 bases and J lost 9; bases outside the gene matches: 5. The CDR3 sequence is CASRSRGVEQFF. Here the CDR3 DNA reads TGTGCCAGCAGATCCCGGGGGGTTGAGCAGTTCTTC.

About this clonotype itself: Given a much more abundant clone one base away, this may be a read error. J is TRBJ1-1 and V is TRBV19; D unresolved. Germline V CDR1 and CDR2: LNHDA, SQIVND (reference sequence). The CDR3 runs 11 residues. Here the CDR3 reads CASSVDFAAFF. The DNA for the CDR3 is TGTGCCAGTAGTGTAGACTTCGCTGCTTTCTTT.

In its sample, this clonotype was seen many times. The chain is built from TRBV10-3 and TRBJ1-3; D gene unclear. Between the trimmed V and J ends, which lost 7 bases and 4 bases, there was a span of 17 bases. The CDR3 has 15 residues. CDR1 and CDR2 (germline): ENHRY, SYGVKD. CDR3 coding DNA: TGTGCCATCACCCCCGGGGAGGGCTGGGGAAACACCATATATTTT. Translating it yields CAITPGEGWGNTIYF.

The table lists this clonotype with many counts. The rearrangement joins TRBV4-2 to TRBJ2-7; 12 bases line up with TRBD2. Germline trimming cut 2 bases from V and 5 bases from J; bases unmatched to any gene: 4. The length of the CDR3 is 15 residues. The germline V gene has CDR1 LGHNA and CDR2 YNFKEQ. CDR3 in DNA: TGTGCCAGCAGCCAAAGACTAGCGGGAGAGGACGAGCAGTACGTC. Protein sequence: CASSQRLAGEDEQYV.

The sample holds many counts of this clonotype. J is TRBJ1-1 and V is TRBV30, with TRBD1 as a possible D gene (5 bases). Trimming removed 0 bases at V and 5 bases at J, with 13 bases between. This CDR3 is built from 14 residues. Per the germline V gene, CDR1 is GTSNPN and CDR2 is SVGIG (reference sequence). The CDR3 here is CAWSVVPGRTEAFF. In DNA, the CDR3 is TGTGCCTGGAGTGTGGTCCCGGGGCGGACTGAAGCTTTCTTT.

This chain joins TRBV25-1 and TRBJ2-1; 9 positions match TRBD2. Germline CDR1 and CDR2: MGHDK and SYGVNS. The V gene end was trimmed by 7 bases and the J gene end by 6 bases; junction bases not matched to a gene: 13. The CDR3 extends over 16 amino acids. Here the CDR3 reads CASTDRGIAGANEQFF. CDR3 sequence (DNA): TGTGCCAGCACCGACAGAGGTATAGCGGGGGCCAATGAGCAGTTCTTC.

This clonotype was seen repeatedly, ten times or more. The V and J genes are TRBV7-3 and TRBJ2-1; 11 bases line up with TRBD2. Trimming removed 5 bases from V and 8 bases from J; junction bases left unmatched: 5. CDR1 and CDR2 (germline): SGHTA, FQGTGA. There are 14 residues in the CDR3. The CDR3 here is CASSARTSGYEQFF. DNA of the CDR3: TGTGCCAGCAGCGCCAGGACTAGCGGGTATGAGCAGTTCTTC.

The chain uses TRBV3-1 and TRBJ2-4; D may correspond to TRBD1 or TRBD2 (6 bases each). The CDR3 runs to 16 residues. Trimming took off 3 bases at V and 0 bases at J, with 12 bases between the two ends. Germline CDR1 reads LGHDT; CDR2 reads YNNKEL (reference sequence). CDR3 region: CASSQLRGVAKNIQYF. As DNA, the CDR3 is TGTGCCAGCAGCCAGCTTAGGGGGGTAGCCAAAAACATTCAGTACTTC.